The 23 T cell receptor beta chains below all came from one sample that was sequenced in a study of blood T cells in healthy people across ages. Sample-barcoded 5' priming and a J-beta primer mix drove a second PCR of 7 to 11 cycles. From the 5' RACE reads, TCRdb called clonotypes with MiXCR, one entry per CDR3 protein. The table has about 1.8 million distinct CDR3 sequences, roughly 50% seen once. Material for sequencing was blood. The receptors come from a middle-aged woman in good health.

In its sample, this clonotype was seen a few times. The chain employs TRBV7-2 and TRBJ2-3; D is uncertain. The germline V and J ends were trimmed by 5 bases and 2 bases, with 11 bases remaining between them. The CDR3 runs to 14 residues. Germline V gene data show CDR1 as SGHTA and CDR2 as FQGNSA. CDR3 in amino acids: CASSPQQSTDTQYF. The DNA for the CDR3 is TGTGCCAGCAGCCCCCAGCAGTCCACAGATACGCAGTATTTT.

The rearrangement uses TRBV6-5 and TRBJ2-3; perhaps TRBD1 as D (6 bases). Germline assignment: CDR1 MNHEY and CDR2 SVGAGI. The V gene lost 2 bases and the J gene lost 5 bases, with 11 bases spanning the gap. This CDR3 has 14 residues. In DNA form, the CDR3 reads TGTGCCAGCAGTTACGAATCGACAGGAGATACGCAGTATTTT. Translation gives CASSYESTGDTQYF.

This chain connects TRBV29-1 to TRBJ1-2; 9 bases map to TRBD1. From germline, CDR1 is SQVTM and CDR2 ANQGSEA. V trimming: 6 bases; J trimming: 5 bases; junction bases outside the gene matches: 4. The CDR3 runs to 12 residues. CDR3 sequence reads: CSVPGTGYGYTF. CDR3 in DNA: TGCAGCGTCCCCGGGACAGGGTATGGCTACACCTTC.

The genes are TRBV4-3 and TRBJ2-5; D unclear. Trimming removed 0 bases from V and 2 bases from J, with 7 bases in between. The CDR3 has 14 residues. The germline V gene has CDR1 LGHNA and CDR2 YSLEER. The CDR3 loop is CASSQDSRQETQYF. The CDR3 DNA reads as TGCGCCAGCAGCCAAGATTCCAGACAAGAGACCCAGTACTTC.

The gene calls are TRBV2 and TRBJ2-4; D is perhaps TRBD2 (5 bases). The J call may be mistaken, given a closer DNA end match to TRBJ2-5. The CDR3 loop spans 14 amino acids. Germline V gene lookup returns CDR1 SNHLY and CDR2 FYNNEI. The CDR3 protein is CASKTTLNQETQYF. In DNA form, the CDR3 reads TGTGCCAGCAAGACTACTTTAAATCAAGAGACCCAGTACTTC.

The chain recombines TRBV20-1 with TRBJ1-2; D is uncertain. Between the trimmed V and J ends, which lost 7 bases and 4 bases, there was a span of 16 bases. CDR1 is DFQATT, CDR2 SNEGSKA, per germline (reference sequence). This CDR3 comprises 13 residues. The CDR3 DNA follows: TGCAGTGGTCGCTGGTGGGATCTCTATGGCTACACCTTC. It is translated as CSGRWWDLYGYTF.

This clonotype was observed a few times. This sequence joins TRBV7-6 and TRBJ2-1; 15 nucleotides agree with TRBD2. The V gene end was trimmed by 3 bases and the J gene end by 4 bases; junction bases not matched to a gene: 7. Germline V gene data show CDR1 as SGHVS and CDR2 as FNYEAQ. The CDR3 sequence is 18 residues long. The CDR3 DNA reads TGTGCCAGCAGCTTGGGACTAGCGGGGGGCCACTGGTACAATGAGCAGTTCTTC. This translates into CASSLGLAGGHWYNEQFF.

This clonotype was seen more than once but under ten times. The V and J genes are TRBV4-3 and TRBJ2-5; possible D gene TRBD2, 6 bases. V gave up 1 base and J gave up 1 base, with 10 bases separating them. The CDR3 extends over 15 amino acids. Germline V gives CDR1 LGHNA, CDR2 YSLEER. CDR3 sequence (DNA): TGCGCCAGCAGCCAAGCGGGGGACCTCCAAGAGACCCAGTACTTC. Its translation: CASSQAGDLQETQYF.

This clonotype turned up a few times. The chain couples TRBV5-1 to TRBJ1-2, with 7 bases lining up with TRBD1. This CDR3 is 15 amino acids long. Germline V CDR1 and CDR2: SGHRS, YFSETQ. After removal of 0 bases from V and 4 bases from J, the junction contained 6 bases not matched to a gene. CDR3 residues: CASSLDRQGPYGYTF. The CDR3 region has the DNA TGCGCCAGCAGCTTGGACCGACAGGGACCCTATGGCTACACCTTC.

The CDR3 DNA reads as TGCGCCAGCAGCCAAGTAGCGCACTCAACTAATGAAAAACTGTTTTTT. The encoded protein is CASSQVAHSTNEKLFF. The chain combines TRBV4-3 with TRBJ1-4; D unresolved. Germline V CDR1 and CDR2: LGHNA, YSLEER. V was clipped by 1 base and J by 0 bases, with 9 bases between them. This CDR3 is 16 amino acids long.

With regard to this clonotype: An end of the junction does not agree with germline; a read error may underlie this. This rearrangement joins TRBV2 to TRBJ2-5; TRBD2 aligns across 10 bases. In germline, CDR1 is SNHLY, CDR2 FYNNEI. This CDR3 contains 16 residues. The CDR3 DNA is TGTGCCAGCGGTGAAGCCCTAGCGGGGGATCAAGAGACCCAGTACTTC. Its protein product is CASGEALAGDQETQYF.

In this sample, this clonotype turned up a few times. This chain joins TRBV24-1 and TRBJ2-3; D perhaps matches TRBD1 (6 bases). The V gene lost 4 bases and the J gene lost 1 base, with 14 bases spanning the gap. The CDR3 spans 16 residues. The germline gives CDR1 KGHDR, CDR2 SFDVKD. The CDR3 DNA is TGTGCCACCAGTGACCTCCCAGGGGCCCGCACAGATACGCAGTATTTT. Protein: CATSDLPGARTDTQYF.

V and J are TRBV20-1 and TRBJ2-5; 9 bases are shared with TRBD2. The CDR3 spans 12 residues. Germline V gene sequence: CDR1 DFQATT, CDR2 SNEGSKA (reference sequence). V gave up 6 bases and J gave up 5 bases; unmatched junction bases: 4. CDR3 sequence reads: CSAPGTSETQYF. As DNA, the CDR3 is TGCAGTGCCCCGGGGACTAGCGAGACCCAGTACTTC.

The chain uses TRBV4-1 and TRBJ2-1; D is perhaps TRBD1 (5 bases). The CDR3 is made up of 15 amino acids. V shed 4 bases and J shed 8 bases, with 18 bases lying between them. The germline V gene has CDR1 MGHRA and CDR2 YSYEKL. CDR3 in amino acids: CASSPQGLISHEQFF. The CDR3 nucleotides read TGCGCCAGCAGCCCTCAGGGTCTTATCTCCCATGAGCAGTTCTTC.

This rearrangement joins TRBV15 to TRBJ1-2; no reliable D call. Germline CDR1 is LNHNV and CDR2 is YYDKDF (reference sequence). The CDR3 contains 12 residues. V shed 1 base and J shed 4 bases, with 4 bases lying between them. The CDR3 region is CATSRAPYGYTF. The CDR3 DNA is TGTGCCACCAGCAGAGCCCCCTATGGCTACACCTTC.

This clonotype was detected only a few times. The V call is TRBV10-3, the J call TRBJ2-7, with a possible D match to TRBD2 (6 bases). This CDR3 has 15 residues. V was shortened by 3 bases and J by 0 bases, with 12 bases between the two germline ends. Germline CDR1 and CDR2: ENHRY and SYGVKD. The CDR3 DNA sequence: TGTGCCATCAGTGATGGGGCGGGGAGCTCCTACGAGCAGTACTTC. This gives the protein CAISDGAGSSYEQYF.

CDR3 sequence reads: CASSQMTASDTQYF. The CDR3 nucleotides read TGTGCCAGCAGCCAGATGACAGCTTCAGATACGCAGTATTTT. V is TRBV7-6 and J is TRBJ2-3; TRBD1 might be the D (5 bases). Per germline, CDR1 SGHVS and CDR2 FNYEAQ. Trimming stripped 5 bases from V and 4 bases from J, with 13 bases between. CDR3 size: 14 residues.

This chain connects TRBV5-1 to TRBJ1-6; D is ambiguous. Germline V gene lookup returns CDR1 SGHRS and CDR2 YFSETQ. V lost 5 bases to trimming and J lost 3 bases, with 6 bases between them. This CDR3 contains 13 residues. As DNA, the CDR3 is TGCGCCAGCAGGCGAGACTATAATTCACCCCTCCACTTT. Encoded protein: CASRRDYNSPLHF.

The chain combines TRBV5-1 with TRBJ1-4; possible D gene TRBD1, 5 bases. Germline CDR1 SGHRS, CDR2 YFSETQ. This CDR3 is 14 amino acids long. Trimming cost V 4 bases and J 8 bases, with 15 bases left between them. CDR3 nucleotides: TGCGCCAGCAGCGTGGGACTCCCGAGGGAAAAACTGTTTTTT. It is translated as CASSVGLPREKLFF.

This clonotype appeared a single time. V usage is TRBV28 and J usage is TRBJ2-1; weak D call: TRBD1 (5 bases). CDR3 length: 16 residues. Trimming left V 5 bases short and J 0 bases short, with 14 bases between. Germline CDR1 reads MDHEN; CDR2 reads SYDVKM. The CDR3, as DNA: TGTGCCAGCAGTCTACCGGTGGGGCACTCCTACAATGAGCAGTTCTTC. Translated, it gives CASSLPVGHSYNEQFF.

About this clonotype: The junction and the germline gene differ at one end; a read error may be behind it. The chain combines TRBV6-1 with TRBJ2-7, with TRBD1 as a possible D gene (5 bases). The CDR3 runs to 15 residues. Per germline, CDR1 MNHNS and CDR2 SASEGT. CDR3 amino acids: CASSGLKQVSHEQYF. The CDR3, as DNA: TGTGCCAGCAGTGGCCTTAAACAGGTCTCCCACGAGCAGTACTTC.

The V gene is TRBV4-3, the J gene TRBJ2-5; D may be TRBD1 (7 bases). In germline, CDR1 is LGHNA, CDR2 YSLEER. Trimming took off 4 bases at V and 4 bases at J, with 16 bases between the two ends. The CDR3 extends over 15 amino acids. The CDR3 protein is CASSLQGGGGETQYF. CDR3 bases: TGCGCCAGCAGCCTTCAGGGGGGTGGTGGAGAGACCCAGTACTTC.

This clonotype was counted between two and nine times. V and J are TRBV20-1 and TRBJ2-3, with a tentative D call TRBD2 (5 bases). The V and J ends lost 7 bases and 2 bases respectively, with 10 bases between them. CDR1 and CDR2 from the germline V gene are DFQATT and SNEGSKA (reference sequence). The CDR3 is 12 amino acids. DNA for the CDR3: TGCAGTGGCGGGCAGAACACAGATACGCAGTATTTT. Protein sequence: CSGGQNTDTQYF.